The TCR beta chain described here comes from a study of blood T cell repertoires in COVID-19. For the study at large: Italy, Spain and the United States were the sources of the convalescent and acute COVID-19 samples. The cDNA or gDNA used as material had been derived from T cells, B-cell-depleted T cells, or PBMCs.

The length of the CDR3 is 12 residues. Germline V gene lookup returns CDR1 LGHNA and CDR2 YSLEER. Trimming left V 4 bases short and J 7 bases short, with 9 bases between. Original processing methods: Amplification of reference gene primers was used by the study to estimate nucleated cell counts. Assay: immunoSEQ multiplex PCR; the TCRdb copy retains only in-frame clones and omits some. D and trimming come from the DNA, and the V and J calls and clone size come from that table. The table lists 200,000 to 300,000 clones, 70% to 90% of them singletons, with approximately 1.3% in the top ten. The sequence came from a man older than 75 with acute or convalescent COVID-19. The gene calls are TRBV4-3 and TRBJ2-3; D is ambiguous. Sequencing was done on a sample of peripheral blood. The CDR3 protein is CASSRLENTQYF. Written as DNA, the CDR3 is TGCGCCAGCAGCCGCCTGGAGAATACGCAGTATTTT.